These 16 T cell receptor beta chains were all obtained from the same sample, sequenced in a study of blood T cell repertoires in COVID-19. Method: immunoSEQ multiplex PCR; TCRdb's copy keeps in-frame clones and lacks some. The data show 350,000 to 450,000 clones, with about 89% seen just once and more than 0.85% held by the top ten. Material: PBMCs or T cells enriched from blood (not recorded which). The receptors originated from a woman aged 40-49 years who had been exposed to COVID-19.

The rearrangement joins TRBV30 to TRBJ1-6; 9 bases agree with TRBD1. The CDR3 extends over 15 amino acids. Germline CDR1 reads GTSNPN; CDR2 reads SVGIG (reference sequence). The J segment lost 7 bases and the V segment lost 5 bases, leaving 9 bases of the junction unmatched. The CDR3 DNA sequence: TGTGCCTGGGTCCGCGCCGGGACAGGGAATTCACCCCTCCACTTT. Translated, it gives CAWVRAGTGNSPLHF.

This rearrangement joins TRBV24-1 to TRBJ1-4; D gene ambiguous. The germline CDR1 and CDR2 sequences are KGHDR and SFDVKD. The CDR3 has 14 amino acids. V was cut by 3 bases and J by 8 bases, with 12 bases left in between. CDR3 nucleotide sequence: TGTGCCACCAGTGATCCCCCACTAAGGGAAAAACTGTTTTTT. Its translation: CATSDPPLREKLFF.

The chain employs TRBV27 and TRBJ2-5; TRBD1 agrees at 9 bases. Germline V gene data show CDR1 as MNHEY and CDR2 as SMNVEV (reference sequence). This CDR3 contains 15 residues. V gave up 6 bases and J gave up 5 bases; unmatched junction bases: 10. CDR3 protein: CASSGRTGERETQYF. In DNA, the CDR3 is TGTGCCAGCAGCGGACGGACAGGGGAAAGGGAGACCCAGTACTTC.

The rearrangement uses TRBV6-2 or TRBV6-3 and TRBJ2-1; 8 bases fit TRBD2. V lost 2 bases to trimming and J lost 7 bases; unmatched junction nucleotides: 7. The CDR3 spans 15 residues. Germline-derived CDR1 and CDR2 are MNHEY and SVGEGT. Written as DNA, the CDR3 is TGTGCCAGCAGTTACCTTGCGGGAGGAGGTAATGAGCAGTTCTTC. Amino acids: CASSYLAGGGNEQFF.

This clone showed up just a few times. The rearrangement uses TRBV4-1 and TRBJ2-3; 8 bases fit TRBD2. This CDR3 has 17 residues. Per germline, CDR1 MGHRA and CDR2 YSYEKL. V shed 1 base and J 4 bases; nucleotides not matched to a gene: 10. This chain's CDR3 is CASSQGGAGVRADTQYF. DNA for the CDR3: TGCGCCAGCAGCCAAGGGGGAGCGGGAGTGAGGGCAGATACGCAGTATTTT.

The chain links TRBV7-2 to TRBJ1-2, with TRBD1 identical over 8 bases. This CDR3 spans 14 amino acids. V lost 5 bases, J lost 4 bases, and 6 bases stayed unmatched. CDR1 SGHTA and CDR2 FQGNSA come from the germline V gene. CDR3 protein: CASSLGRGLYGYTF. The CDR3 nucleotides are TGTGCCAGCAGCCTCGGCAGGGGGCTCTATGGCTACACCTTC.

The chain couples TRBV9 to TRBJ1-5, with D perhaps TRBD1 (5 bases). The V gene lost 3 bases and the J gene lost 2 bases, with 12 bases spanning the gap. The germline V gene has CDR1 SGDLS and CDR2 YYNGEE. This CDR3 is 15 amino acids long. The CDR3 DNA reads TGTGCCAGCAGCGAGGGGAGGGGCGGCAATCAGCCCCAGCATTTT. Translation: CASSEGRGGNQPQHF.

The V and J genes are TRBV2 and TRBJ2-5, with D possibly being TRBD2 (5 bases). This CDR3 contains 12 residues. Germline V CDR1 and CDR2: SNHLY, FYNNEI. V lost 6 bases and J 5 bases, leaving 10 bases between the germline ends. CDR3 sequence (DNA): TGTGCCAGCAGGGTAGCGTCGGAGACCCAGTACTTC. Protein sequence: CASRVASETQYF.

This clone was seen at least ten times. CDR3 amino acids: CAISEERGSYEQYF. CDR3 nucleotides: TGTGCCATCAGTGAGGAGCGGGGATCCTACGAGCAGTACTTC. V and J are TRBV10-3 and TRBJ2-7; the match to TRBD2 covers 7 bases. The CDR3 length is 14 residues. Germline trimming cut 2 bases from V and 1 base from J; bases unmatched to any gene: 2. Germline CDR1 ENHRY, CDR2 SYGVKD.

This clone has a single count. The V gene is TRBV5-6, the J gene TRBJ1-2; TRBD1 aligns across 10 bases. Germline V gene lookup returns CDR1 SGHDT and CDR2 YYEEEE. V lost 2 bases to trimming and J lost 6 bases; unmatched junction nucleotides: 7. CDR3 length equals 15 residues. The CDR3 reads CASSLLTTGGDGYTF. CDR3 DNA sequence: TGTGCCAGCAGCTTACTTACGACAGGGGGCGATGGCTACACCTTC.

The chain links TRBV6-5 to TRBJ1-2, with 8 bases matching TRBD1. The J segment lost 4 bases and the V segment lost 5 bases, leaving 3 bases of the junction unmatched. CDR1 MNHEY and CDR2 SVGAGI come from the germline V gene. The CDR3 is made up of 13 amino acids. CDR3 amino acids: CASSLDRAYGYTF. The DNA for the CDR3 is TGTGCCAGCAGTCTGGACAGGGCCTATGGCTACACCTTC.

The CDR3 protein is CASSLWSASGSFAGELFF. The CDR3, as DNA: TGTGCCAGCAGCTTATGGTCGGCTAGCGGGAGTTTCGCCGGGGAGCTGTTTTTT. This chain uses TRBV13 with TRBJ2-2, with 10 bases lining up with TRBD2. The CDR3 runs 18 residues. Trimming at V came to 2 bases and at J to 6 bases, leaving 12 bases not matched to a gene. The V gene's germline CDR1 is PRHDT and CDR2 FYEKMQ (reference sequence).

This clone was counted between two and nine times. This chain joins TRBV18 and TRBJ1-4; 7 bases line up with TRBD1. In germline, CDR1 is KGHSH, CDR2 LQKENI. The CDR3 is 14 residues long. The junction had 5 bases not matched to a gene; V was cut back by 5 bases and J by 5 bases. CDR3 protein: CASSDRVFNEKLFF. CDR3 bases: TGTGCCAGCTCAGACAGGGTTTTCAATGAAAAACTGTTTTTT. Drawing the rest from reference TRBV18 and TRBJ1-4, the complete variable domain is NAGVMQNPRHLVRRRGQEARLRCSPMKGHSHVYWYRQLPEEGLKFMVYLQKENIIDESGMPKERFSAEFPKEGPSILRIQQVVRGDSAAYFCASSDRVFNEKLFFGSGTQLSVL.

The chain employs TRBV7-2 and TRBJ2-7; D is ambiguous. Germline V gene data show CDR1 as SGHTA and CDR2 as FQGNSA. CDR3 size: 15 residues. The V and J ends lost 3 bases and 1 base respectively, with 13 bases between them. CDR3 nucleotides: TGTGCCAGCAGCTTCCGAGGTGGGTGGTCCTACGAGCAGTACTTC. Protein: CASSFRGGWSYEQYF.

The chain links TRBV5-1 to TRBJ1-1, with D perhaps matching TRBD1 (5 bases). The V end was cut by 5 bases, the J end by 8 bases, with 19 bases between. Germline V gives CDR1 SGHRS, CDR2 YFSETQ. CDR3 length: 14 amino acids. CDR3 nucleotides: TGCGCCAGCAGAGGGACTGGAAAGTTATCCGAAGCTTTCTTT. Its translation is CASRGTGKLSEAFF.

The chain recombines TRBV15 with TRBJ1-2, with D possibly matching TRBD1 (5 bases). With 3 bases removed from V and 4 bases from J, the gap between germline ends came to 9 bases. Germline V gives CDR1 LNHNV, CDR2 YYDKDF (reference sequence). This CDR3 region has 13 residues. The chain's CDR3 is CATSSTGSYGYTF. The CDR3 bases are TGTGCCACCAGCAGTACAGGATCCTATGGCTACACCTTC.